This T cell receptor (beta chain) appears in the sequencing data of a study of CD8 T cells in Susac syndrome. Across the whole study: Sequenced Susac syndrome patients included six with clinically active disease and about eight in remission. Study outcomes and limitations: When the CD4+ T cell repertoires of patients with Susac syndrome were examined, they did not show any clonal expansion. As acknowledged by the study, its TCR sequencing and HLA analysis included a relatively small number of individuals.

An amount of RNA that ranged from roughly 0.5 to 1 ug was reverse transcribed with random hexamers. An immunoSEQ multiplex PCR amplified TCR beta CDR3 over 54 Vbeta and 13 Jbeta. TCRdb analysed the immunoSEQ multiplex PCR reads with MiXCR anew, one entry per CDR3 protein. The profile shows tens of thousands of distinct CDR3 sequences, just over 90% of them singletons. Comment on this clonotype: As yet, its antigen is unknown.

Germline-derived CDR1 and CDR2 are MNHEY and SMNVEV (reference sequence). The CDR3 contains 15 residues. V was pared by 4 bases and J by 7 bases, with 9 bases of the junction left unmatched. The receptor was derived from a human donor with Susac syndrome. J is TRBJ2-1 and V is TRBV27; 8 bases are a match to TRBD1. Sample: CD4+ T cells from PBMCs. CDR3 sequence (DNA): TGTGCCAGCAGTTCGCCCAGGGGGCTTAGTAATGAGCAGTTCTTC. Translation: CASSSPRGLSNEQFF.